One sample yielded the 21 T cell receptor beta chains listed below, sequenced in a study of read filtering for tumor transcriptome and immune sequencing. This library used around 400 ng RNA and molecular barcoded adaptors spanning alpha/delta and beta/gamma chains. TCRdb redid the calling of the reads with MiXCR, one entry per CDR3 protein. The data show about 23,000 distinct CDR3 sequences, approximately 13% seen once. Sequencing was performed on a population of CD138-negative cells sorted from bone marrow. All receptors come from a donor aged 40 or over with multiple myeloma.

A single count supports this clonotype. This may stem from a read error, because a much larger clone lies one nucleotide away. V gene TRBV6-6 combines with J gene TRBJ1-5; no definite D call. Germline CDR1 reads MNHNY; CDR2 reads SVGAGI (reference sequence). There are 12 residues in the CDR3. The CDR3, as DNA: TGTGCCAGCTGTTACCCCGGGGAGCCCCAGCATTTT. Its translation: CASCYPGEPQHF.

The table lists this clonotype with a few counts. This chain uses TRBV20-1 with TRBJ2-7; tentatively, D is TRBD1 (6 bases). CDR1 DFQATT and CDR2 SNEGSKA come from the germline V gene (reference sequence). The CDR3 is made up of 17 amino acids. The V end was cut by 6 bases, the J end by 2 bases, with 26 bases between. This CDR3 reads CSALSQEQGSLTYEQYF. The CDR3 coding sequence is TGCAGTGCCTTGTCCCAAGAACAGGGATCACTTACCTACGAGCAGTACTTC.

This clonotype was observed many times. The chain's CDR3 is CASRPPSGGIQETQYF. The CDR3 DNA sequence: TGCGCCAGCAGGCCGCCGAGCGGGGGCATCCAAGAGACCCAGTACTTC. J is TRBJ2-5 and V is TRBV5-1; TRBD2 aligns across 8 bases. The CDR3 has 16 amino acids. After removal of 5 bases from V and 1 base from J, the junction contained 10 bases not matched to a gene. The germline V gene has CDR1 SGHRS and CDR2 YFSETQ.

This clonotype was observed at least ten times. V is TRBV20-1 and J is TRBJ1-1, with D hard to call. The CDR3 extends over 12 amino acids. The germline V gene encodes CDR1 DFQATT and CDR2 SNEGSKA (reference sequence). Deletions cut 6 bases from V and 1 base from J, with 9 bases between. The CDR3 DNA reads as TGCAGTGCCTCAAGTCCGAACACTGAAGCTTTCTTT. Residues: CSASSPNTEAFF.

The chain couples TRBV20-1 to TRBJ2-5, with no clear D. This CDR3 spans 13 amino acids. Germline V gives CDR1 DFQATT, CDR2 SNEGSKA (reference sequence). The V gene lost 6 bases and the J gene lost 3 bases, with 14 bases spanning the gap. CDR3 nucleotide sequence: TGCAGTGCCCAAAAGACACGGAAAGAGACCCAGTACTTC. Translation: CSAQKTRKETQYF.

A word on this clonotype: A much larger clone lies a single base off, so this may be a read error. The V gene is TRBV7-9, the J gene TRBJ2-1; 8 nucleotides line up with TRBD2. The germline V gene has CDR1 SEHNR and CDR2 FQNEAQ (reference sequence). The CDR3 has 17 amino acids. The CDR3 protein is CASSLLAGRSSYNEQSF. The CDR3 DNA follows: TGTGCCAGCAGCTTACTAGCGGGTCGTAGCTCCTACAATGAGCAGTCCTTC.

This clonotype was observed many times. This chain connects TRBV12-3 or TRBV12-4 to TRBJ1-1, with D perhaps matching TRBD1 (6 bases). CDR3 size: 14 residues. Between the trimmed V and J ends, which lost 6 bases and 7 bases, there was a span of 18 bases. CDR3 amino acids: CASRAAGGGVEAFF. The CDR3 DNA reads as TGTGCCAGCAGAGCTGCGGGCGGGGGCGTTGAAGCTTTCTTT.

This clonotype was counted at least ten times. The V and J genes are TRBV20-1 and TRBJ2-5; D unresolved. V was clipped by 6 bases and J by 0 bases, with 5 bases between them. The CDR3 extends over 11 amino acids. Per germline, CDR1 DFQATT and CDR2 SNEGSKA (reference sequence). The CDR3 here is CSAEYQETQYF. The CDR3 DNA reads TGCAGTGCAGAGTACCAAGAGACCCAGTACTTC.

The chain couples TRBV29-1 to TRBJ2-1; D might be TRBD1 or TRBD2, each matching 6 bases. V was trimmed by 1 base and J by 2 bases, leaving 9 bases between them. Germline V gene sequence: CDR1 SQVTM, CDR2 ANQGSEA. This CDR3 is built from 14 residues. The CDR3 sequence is CSVEGGAAYNEQFF. DNA of the CDR3: TGCAGCGTTGAAGGGGGGGCGGCCTACAATGAGCAGTTCTTC.

This clonotype was detected many times. V usage is TRBV28 and J usage is TRBJ2-1; D is perhaps TRBD1 or TRBD2 (5 bases each). The CDR3 has 15 residues. Trimming took off 8 bases at V and 1 base at J, with 15 bases between the two ends. Looked up from germline, CDR1 is MDHEN and CDR2 is SYDVKM. CDR3 nucleotide sequence: TGTGCCAGCCAACCAGGCGAGGGGTCCTACAATGAGCAGTTCTTC. It specifies CASQPGEGSYNEQFF.

The V call is TRBV2, the J call TRBJ1-1; no reliable D call. The germline CDR1 and CDR2 sequences are SNHLY and FYNNEI. V was trimmed by 6 bases and J by 2 bases, leaving 13 bases between them. The CDR3 sequence is 14 residues long. CDR3 in amino acids: CASRSDQGNTEAFF. CDR3 nucleotide sequence: TGTGCCAGCAGGTCGGACCAAGGCAACACTGAAGCTTTCTTT.

This clonotype was counted at least ten times. The chain carries TRBV7-2 and TRBJ1-1; the match to TRBD1 covers 11 bases. The junction had 8 bases not matched to a gene; V was cut back by 5 bases and J by 6 bases. The germline CDR1 and CDR2 sequences are SGHTA and FQGNSA. The CDR3 is 15 amino acids. CDR3 sequence (DNA): TGTGCCAGCAGCCAACGGGACAGGGGGAAGGCTGAAGCTTTCTTT. Translating gives CASSQRDRGKAEAFF.

This clonotype was counted a few times. The V gene is TRBV20-1, the J gene TRBJ2-3, with D perhaps given as TRBD1 or TRBD2 (6 bases each). Germline assignment: CDR1 DFQATT and CDR2 SNEGSKA (reference sequence). Trimming took 5 bases from V and 5 from J, leaving 14 bases between them. This CDR3 is 13 amino acids long. The CDR3 nucleotides are TGCAGTGCTCAAGGGGGGAGTCGAGATACGCAGTATTTT. It encodes CSAQGGSRDTQYF.

As concerns this clonotype: This may come from a read error, since a much larger clone is one base off. This rearrangement joins TRBV29-1 to TRBJ1-5; D ambiguous. Germline assignment: CDR1 SQVTM and CDR2 ANQGSEA. V lost 5 bases and J lost 5, with 10 bases in between. The CDR3 runs 12 residues. The CDR3 is CSVRHGDQPQHF. CDR3 nucleotides: TGCAGCGTTCGACATGGGGATCAGCCCCAGCATTTT.

This clonotype has a count of ten or more. At one of its ends the junction is not consistent with the germline gene, which may arise from a read error. The V and J genes are TRBV5-1 and TRBJ1-1, with D uncertain. This CDR3 has 13 amino acids. Germline V gene sequence: CDR1 SGHRS, CDR2 YFSETQ. The chain's CDR3 is CASSLDKNTEAFF. The CDR3 bases are TGCGCCAGCAGCTTGGACAAGAACACTGAGGCTTTCTTT.

Note on this clonotype: This may arise from a read error, as a much more abundant clone is one base away. As DNA, the CDR3 is TGCGCCAGCAGCCCGTTTTCTCCGGATTCGCAGTATTTT. Translation: CASSPFSPDSQYF. The J gene is TRBJ1-4, the V gene TRBV5-1, with D hard to call. TRBJ2-3 matches the DNA end more closely, so the J call is doubtful. CDR1 and CDR2 from the germline V gene are SGHRS and YFSETQ. The CDR3 has 13 residues.

A remark on this clonotype: A much more abundant neighbour one base away suggests this may be a read error. The chain uses TRBV5-5 and TRBJ2-6; D remains unclear. This CDR3 is 17 amino acids long. The germline V gene encodes CDR1 SGHKS and CDR2 YYEKEE (reference sequence). The V end was cut by 4 bases, the J end by 0 bases, with 14 bases between. CDR3 protein: CASSPQPGPSGANVLTF. The CDR3 DNA reads TGTGCCAGCAGCCCTCAGCCAGGTCCCTCTGGGGCCAACGTCCTGACTTTC. The full variable domain, its missing parts supplied by reference TRBV5-5 and TRBJ2-6, is DAGVTQSPTHLIKTRGQQVTLRCSPISGHKSVSWYQQVLGQGPQFIFQYYEKEERGRGNFPDRFSARQFPNYSSELNVNALLLGDSALYLCASSPQPGPSGANVLTFGAGSRLTVL.

The gene calls are TRBV28 and TRBJ2-7; D gene uncertain. CDR3 size: 14 residues. The germline CDR1 and CDR2 sequences are MDHEN and SYDVKM. V gave up 5 bases and J gave up 3 bases, with 14 bases separating them. This chain's CDR3 is CASSPSRVDYEQYF. The CDR3 DNA reads TGTGCCAGCAGTCCCTCCCGGGTGGACTACGAGCAGTACTTC.

Remarks on this clonotype: Just one base apart from a much larger clone, this may be a read error. The genes are TRBV2 and TRBJ2-1, with 8 bases identical to TRBD2. The V and J ends lost 7 bases and 9 bases, in that order; junction bases with no gene match: 8. The germline V gene has CDR1 SNHLY and CDR2 FYNNEI. The CDR3 sequence is 13 residues long. As DNA, the CDR3 is TGTGCCAGCAAGGAGCGGGAGCCGACTGAGCAGTTCTTC. Its protein product is CASKEREPTEQFF.

This clonotype came up many times. This chain uses TRBV5-1 with TRBJ2-1, with D possibly TRBD2 on 5 matching bases. The CDR3 sequence is 15 residues long. The V gene lost 4 bases and the J gene lost 0 bases, with 11 bases spanning the gap. Germline V gene data show CDR1 as SGHRS and CDR2 as YFSETQ. CDR3 DNA sequence: TGCGCCAGCAGCGGCGGGCGAAGCTCCTACAATGAGCAGTTCTTC. It translates to CASSGGRSSYNEQFF. Full variable domain (missing parts from reference TRBV5-1 and TRBJ2-1): KAGVTQTPRYLIKTRGQQVTLSCSPISGHRSVSWYQQTPGQGLQFLFEYFSETQRNKGNFPGRFSGRQFSNSRSEMNVSTLELGDSALYLCASSGGRSSYNEQFFGPGTRLTVL.

This clonotype has at least ten counts. The V and J genes are TRBV12-3 or TRBV12-4 and TRBJ2-1; tentatively, D is TRBD1 (6 bases). Trimming pared 3 bases from V and 2 bases from J, leaving 11 bases between. The CDR3 runs 15 residues. CDR3 in amino acids: CASSFPRGAYNEQFF. The CDR3 DNA follows: TGTGCCAGCAGTTTCCCCAGGGGAGCCTACAATGAGCAGTTCTTC.